This T cell receptor (beta chain) was identified during a study of T-cell reconstitution after alpha-beta-depleted transplantation in children. The study's findings and limits: Several patients had high TCRbeta diversity at day 60; it came from surviving recipient T cells and thymic progenitors. Counts and diversity of T cells one year after transplant came mostly from newly produced T cells.

Germline V gene lookup returns CDR1 SGHDT and CDR2 YYEEEE. The germline V and J ends were trimmed by 4 bases and 3 bases, with 10 bases remaining between them. This CDR3 spans 13 amino acids. The TCRbeta library incorporated unique molecular identifiers. TCRdb used MiXCR to reprocess the PCR reads, holding one entry per CDR3 protein. In the table there are about 16,000 distinct CDR3 sequences, 5% to 5.5% of which are singletons. This clonotype was seen repeatedly, ten times or more. Its target is unknown. The sample was PBMCs, taken before TCRalphabeta/CD19-depleted stem cell transplant. This chain uses TRBV5-6 with TRBJ1-2, with D unresolved. The sequence came from a boy between 10 and 17 years old with acute lymphoblastic leukemia, due to receive a stem cell transplant. The CDR3 bases are TGTGCCAGCAGCCATGACCGGTACTATGGCTACACCTTC. Translation gives CASSHDRYYGYTF.